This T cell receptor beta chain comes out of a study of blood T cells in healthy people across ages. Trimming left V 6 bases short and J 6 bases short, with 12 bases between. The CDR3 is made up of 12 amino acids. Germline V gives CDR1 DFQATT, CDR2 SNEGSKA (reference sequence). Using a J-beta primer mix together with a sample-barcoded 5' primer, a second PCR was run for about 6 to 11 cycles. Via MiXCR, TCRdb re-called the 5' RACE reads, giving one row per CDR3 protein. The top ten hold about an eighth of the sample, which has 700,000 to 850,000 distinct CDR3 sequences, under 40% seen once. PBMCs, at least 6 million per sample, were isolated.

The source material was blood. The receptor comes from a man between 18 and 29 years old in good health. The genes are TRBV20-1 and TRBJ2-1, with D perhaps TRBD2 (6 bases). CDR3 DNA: TGCAGTGCCAGGCCCGGGGGCAATGAGCAGTTCTTC. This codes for CSARPGGNEQFF.